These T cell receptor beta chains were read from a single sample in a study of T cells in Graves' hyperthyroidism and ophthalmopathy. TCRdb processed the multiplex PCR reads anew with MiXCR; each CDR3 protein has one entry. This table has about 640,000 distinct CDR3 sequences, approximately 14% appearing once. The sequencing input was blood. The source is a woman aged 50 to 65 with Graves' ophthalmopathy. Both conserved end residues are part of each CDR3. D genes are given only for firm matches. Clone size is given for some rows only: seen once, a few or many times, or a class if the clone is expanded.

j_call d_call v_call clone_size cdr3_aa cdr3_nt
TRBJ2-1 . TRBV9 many CASSVGSLYNEQFF TGTGCCAGCAGCGTAGGCTCCCTATACAATGAGCAGTTCTTC
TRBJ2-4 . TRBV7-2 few CASSPGFWGPKNIQYF TGTGCCAGCAGCCCAGGGTTTTGGGGGCCAAAAAACATTCAGTACTTC
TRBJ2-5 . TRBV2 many CASSSQRALLETQYF TGTGCCAGCAGTTCCCAGCGGGCTCTGCTTGAGACCCAGTACTTC
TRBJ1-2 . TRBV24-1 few CATSENDRRKTF TGTGCCACCAGTGAAAACGACAGGCGAAAGACCTTC
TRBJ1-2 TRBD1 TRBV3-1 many CASSRQGDNYGYTF TGTGCCAGCAGCCGACAGGGAGATAACTATGGCTACACCTTC
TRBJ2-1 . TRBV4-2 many CASSQYPDSYNEQFF TGTGCCAGCAGCCAATACCCAGACTCCTACAATGAGCAGTTCTTC
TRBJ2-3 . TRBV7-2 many CASSLAHSTDTQYF TGTGCCAGCAGCTTGGCACACAGCACAGATACGCAGTATTTT
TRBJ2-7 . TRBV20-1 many CSATDQDLYEQYF TGCAGTGCCACCGACCAAGATTTGTACGAGCAGTACTTC
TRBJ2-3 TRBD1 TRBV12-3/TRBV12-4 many CASSDGQGALTDTQYF TGTGCCAGCAGTGATGGACAGGGGGCACTCACAGATACGCAGTATTTT
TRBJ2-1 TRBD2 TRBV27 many CASSSHRSGRAVNEQFF TGTGCCAGCAGTTCCCACCGTAGCGGGAGGGCCGTTAATGAGCAGTTCTTC
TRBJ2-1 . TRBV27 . CASSLGTLQFF TGTGCCAGCAGTTTGGGGACTTTACAGTTCTTC
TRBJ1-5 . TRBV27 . CASSLNPYRVDQPQHF TGTGCCAGCAGTTTAAACCCGTACAGGGTTGATCAGCCCCAGCATTTT
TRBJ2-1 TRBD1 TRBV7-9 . CASSPKSGQGANEQFF TGTGCCAGCAGCCCGAAGTCGGGACAGGGGGCCAATGAGCAGTTCTTC
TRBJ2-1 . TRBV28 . CASSRLVGEQFF TGTGCCAGCAGCCGACTAGTAGGGGAGCAGTTCTTC
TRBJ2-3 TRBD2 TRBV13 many CASRPRTSADTQYF TGTGCCAGCAGACCAAGGACTAGCGCAGATACGCAGTATTTT
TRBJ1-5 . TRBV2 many CASAAGVGQPQHF TGTGCCAGTGCGGCCGGGGTTGGGCAGCCCCAGCATTTT
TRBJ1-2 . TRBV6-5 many CASSYGALDYGYTF TGTGCCAGCAGTTACGGGGCCTTGGACTATGGCTACACCTTC
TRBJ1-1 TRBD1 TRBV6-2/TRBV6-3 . CASRSGQGVAFF TGTGCCAGCAGATCCGGACAGGGTGTAGCTTTCTTT
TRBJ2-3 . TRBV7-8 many CASRQGLTRTDTQYF TGTGCCAGCAGACAGGGACTAACGCGGACAGATACGCAGTATTTT
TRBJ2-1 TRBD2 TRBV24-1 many CATSDELAGVNEQFF TGTGCCACCAGTGATGAACTAGCGGGAGTCAATGAGCAGTTCTTC
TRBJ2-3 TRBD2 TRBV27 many CASSSEGLRNTDTQYF TGTGCCAGCAGTTCTGAGGGACTACGAAACACAGATACGCAGTATTTT
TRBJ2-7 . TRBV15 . CATSRDRGAVKNEQYF TGTGCCACCAGCAGAGATCGGGGAGCAGTCAAGAACGAGCAGTACTTC
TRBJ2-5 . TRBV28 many CASSTWGTQYF TGTGCCAGCAGTACCTGGGGGACCCAGTACTTC
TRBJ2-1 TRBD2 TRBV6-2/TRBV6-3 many CASSYWGLAGDNEQFF TGTGCCAGCAGTTACTGGGGACTAGCGGGAGATAATGAGCAGTTCTTC
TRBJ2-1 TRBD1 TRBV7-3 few CASRQTGGEQFF TGTGCCAGCAGACAAACAGGGGGTGAGCAGTTCTTC
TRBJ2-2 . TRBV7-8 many CASSLGLGNTGELFF TGTGCCAGCAGCTTAGGCCTAGGAAACACCGGGGAGCTGTTTTTT
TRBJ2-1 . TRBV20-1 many CSARDIHGSKNEQFF TGCAGTGCTAGAGATATCCACGGGAGTAAGAATGAGCAGTTCTTC
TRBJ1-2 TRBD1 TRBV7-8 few CASGTGPNGYTF TGTGCCAGCGGGACAGGGCCTAATGGCTACACCTTC
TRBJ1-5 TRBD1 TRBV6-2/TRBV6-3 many CASRTRTGRNQPQHF TGTGCCAGCAGGACGAGGACAGGGCGTAATCAGCCCCAGCATTTT
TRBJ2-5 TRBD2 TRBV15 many CATRERERGTETQYF TGTGCCACCCGAGAGCGGGAGCGGGGGACAGAGACCCAGTACTTC
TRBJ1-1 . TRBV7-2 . CACSLLQGFAEAFF TGTGCCTGCAGCTTATTACAGGGATTTGCTGAAGCTTTCTTT
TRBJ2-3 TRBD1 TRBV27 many CASKDRTDTQYF TGTGCCAGCAAGGACAGGACAGATACGCAGTATTTT
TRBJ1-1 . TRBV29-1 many CSGGGWNTEAFF TGCAGCGGTGGGGGGTGGAACACTGAAGCTTTCTTT
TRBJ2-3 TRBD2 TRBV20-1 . CSAPDLTSGKDTQYF TGCAGTGCTCCTGACCTCACTAGCGGGAAGGATACGCAGTATTTT
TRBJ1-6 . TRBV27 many CASSGISGDSPLHF TGTGCCAGCAGCGGGATCTCAGGGGATTCACCCCTCCACTTT
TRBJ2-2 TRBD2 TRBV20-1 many CSARPHQRGNTGELFF TGCAGTGCTAGACCCCACCAGCGGGGAAACACCGGGGAGCTGTTTTTT
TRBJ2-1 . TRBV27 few CASSSSGYGNEQFF TGTGCCAGCAGTTCATCAGGGTATGGCAATGAGCAGTTCTTC
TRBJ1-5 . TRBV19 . CASSIGRGNNQPQHF TGTGCCAGTAGTATAGGACGTGGGAACAATCAGCCCCAGCATTTT
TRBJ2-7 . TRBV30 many CAWSVQQTYEQYF TGTGCCTGGAGTGTACAACAAACCTACGAGCAGTACTTC
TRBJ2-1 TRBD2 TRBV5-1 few CASSETSGNHNEQFF TGCGCCAGCAGCGAAACTAGCGGGAATCACAATGAGCAGTTCTTC
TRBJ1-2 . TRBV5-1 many CASSHGLMEGYTF TGCGCCAGCAGCCACGGACTAATGGAGGGCTACACCTTC
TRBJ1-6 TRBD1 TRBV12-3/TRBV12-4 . CTSRSQTGPNSPLHF TGTACCAGCAGATCTCAGACAGGGCCCAATTCACCCCTCCACTTT
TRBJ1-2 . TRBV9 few CASSLMLEGGYGYTF TGTGCCAGCAGCCTAATGTTGGAGGGGGGGTATGGCTACACCTTC
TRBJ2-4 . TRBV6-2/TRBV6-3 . CASSYPEGVGRRAKNIQYF TGTGCCAGCAGTTACCCGGAGGGGGTGGGCAGGAGAGCCAAAAACATTCAGTACTTC